The rows below give T cell receptor beta chains drawn from one sample of a study of CD4+ T cells in melanoma. Sequencing was performed with immunoSEQ multiplex PCR; in TCRdb, only in-frame clones are kept and a portion is missing. The sample has some 12,000 clones, about 66% seen once. Sequencing used cells from a culture (not recorded whether cultured in vitro). The receptors stem from a human donor with melanoma. The CDR3 runs from the conserved cysteine through the conserved F or W. The order of the fields is clone size, J gene, V gene, D gene, CDR3 protein, CDR3 DNA. D genes are given only for firm matches. A row's size may be missing; if present it is once, few, many or a size class.

>NA|TRBJ2-7|TRBV30|NA
CAWSRGRNEQYF
TGTGCCTGGAGCCGTGGACGGAACGAGCAGTACTTC
>NA|TRBJ2-7|TRBV9|TRBD1
CASSVSVTGGYEQYF
TGTGCCAGCAGCGTGTCCGTGACAGGGGGCTACGAGCAGTACTTC
>NA|TRBJ2-3|TRBV6-1|NA
CASSGKAVSTDTQYF
TGTGCCAGCAGTGGCAAGGCCGTAAGCACAGATACGCAGTATTTT
>NA|TRBJ2-2|TRBV28|NA
CASRIPQGGAGELFF
TGTGCCAGCAGGATTCCACAGGGAGGAGCCGGGGAGCTGTTTTTT
>medium-sized|TRBJ2-2|TRBV23-1|TRBD2
CASSKGCRAGGENTGELFF
TGCGCCAGCAGTAAGGGTTGCAGGGCGGGGGGTGAGAACACCGGGGAGCTGTTTTTT
>NA|TRBJ2-2|TRBV9|TRBD2
CASSVLGLAHGELFF
TGTGCCAGCAGCGTACTCGGACTAGCCCACGGGGAGCTGTTTTTT
>NA|TRBJ2-2|TRBV19|NA
CASSMTAGRTNTGELFF
TGTGCCAGTAGTATGACAGCAGGGAGGACGAACACCGGGGAGCTGTTTTTT
>NA|TRBJ2-5|TRBV5-1|NA
CASSLAHSTEETQYF
TGCGCCAGCAGCTTGGCCCATTCAACCGAAGAGACCCAGTACTTC
>few|TRBJ1-2|TRBV5-1|TRBD1
CASSGDRETGYTF
TGCGCCAGCAGCGGGGACAGGGAAACTGGCTACACCTTC
>NA|TRBJ2-3|TRBV4-2|NA
CASSRGGGEASTDTQYF
TGTGCCAGCAGCCGTGGAGGGGGGGAAGCTAGCACAGATACGCAGTATTTT
>few|TRBJ2-2|TRBV4-1|TRBD2
CASSQVLAKNTGELFF
TGCGCCAGCAGCCAAGTACTAGCGAAGAACACCGGGGAGCTGTTTTTT